The following is a T cell receptor beta chain sequence with its context. This specimen comes from a study of T cell responses to AZD1222 COVID-19 vaccine. Clones were read by immunoSEQ multiplex PCR, and TCRdb kept only the in-frame ones, dropping some. The table records roughly 100,000 clones, 86% of them present only once. CDR3 length equals 15 residues. The chain employs TRBV21-1 and TRBJ1-5; no DNA check was done on the table's D call, TRBD1. TRBV21-1 is a listed pseudogene. This receptor was taken from an adult who received the MenACWY meningococcal vaccine as a control. The sample was peripheral blood, taken 28 days after the second dose of the MenACWY control vaccine. The CDR3, as DNA: TGTGCCAGTCCCCCCCAGGGGAAGGACGGTCAGCCCCAGCATTTT. Protein product: CASPPQGKDGQPQHF.